This T cell receptor (beta chain) originates from a study of blood T cell repertoires in COVID-19. On the study more broadly: COVID-19 samples, acute and convalescent, were from the United States, Italy and Spain. In each case, the material was cDNA or gDNA derived from T cells, B-cell-depleted T cells, or PBMCs.

In the authors' workflow: Estimation of nucleated cell counts relied on the amplification of reference gene primers. Some clones are missing from TCRdb's copy, which holds only in-frame ones; the method was immunoSEQ multiplex PCR. V and J calls and clone size are those listed in that table; D and trimming were worked out from the DNA. The table includes tens of thousands of clones, approximately 86% detected once. The ends were cut back, 5 bases at V and 5 bases at J, with 10 bases in the middle. CDR1 is MNHEY and CDR2 is SVGAGI in the germline V gene. This CDR3 comprises 12 residues. The chain recombines TRBV6-5 with TRBJ2-7; tentatively, D is TRBD2 (5 bases). Sequenced: peripheral blood. The TCR originated in a woman between 45 and 60 years old with acute or convalescent COVID-19. CDR3 protein: CASSQRMDEQYF. In DNA, the CDR3 is TGTGCCAGCAGTCAGCGGATGGACGAGCAGTACTTC.